The clone carrying this T cell receptor (beta chain) was found once. Antigen specificity is unknown. These data come from a study of T cell responses to AZD1222 COVID-19 vaccine. Study results and limitations: Reportedly, nearly half of unique spike TCRs recognized epitopes outside B.1.351/B.1.1.7 mutations. Mostly white British, mostly female donors; authors suggested clonal diversity may be underestimated. The study identified only six AZD1222 recipients as seropositive at baseline. Dominant CD4 TCR responses targeted spike regions 160-218 and 743-854.

J lost 0 bases, V lost 5 bases, and 6 bases had no gene match. The CDR3 extends over 15 amino acids. The germline V gene has CDR1 SNHLY and CDR2 FYNNEI. TCRdb's copy holds only in-frame clones and misses some; the assay was immunoSEQ multiplex PCR. The repertoire holds approximately 120,000 clones, about 89% seen once, with 7% to 9% in the top ten. J is TRBJ1-1 and V is TRBV2, with 7 bases matching TRBD1. This sequence was found in an adult in good health. The sequenced sample was peripheral blood, obtained on day 0 of AZD1222 vaccination. The CDR3 DNA is TGTGCCAGCAGTCTGACAGGGCTCATGAACACTGAAGCTTTCTTT. Amino acid sequence: CASSLTGLMNTEAFF.